Below, 6 T cell receptor beta chains from the same sample are listed, as sequenced in a study of blood T cells in healthy people across ages. It was with a sample-barcoded 5' primer and a J-beta primer mix that a second PCR of about 7 to 12 cycles was run. From the 5' RACE reads, TCRdb called clonotypes with MiXCR, one entry per CDR3 protein. The sample yields hundreds of thousands of distinct CDR3 sequences, roughly 64% seen once. What was sequenced was blood. These receptors were taken from a man younger than 40 in good health.

The V gene is TRBV6-1, the J gene TRBJ2-7; D perhaps matches TRBD2 (6 bases). V was pared by 1 base and J by 4 bases, with 11 bases between. In germline, CDR1 is MNHNS, CDR2 SASEGT. The CDR3 extends over 14 amino acids. CDR3 in amino acids: CASSEGGTVYEQYF. Here the CDR3 DNA reads TGTGCCAGCAGTGAAGGCGGGACTGTTTACGAGCAGTACTTC.

The J gene is TRBJ2-1, the V gene TRBV24-1, with TRBD2 as a possible D gene (6 bases). The ends were cut back, 7 bases at V and 2 bases at J, with 11 bases in the middle. Germline V gene lookup returns CDR1 KGHDR and CDR2 SFDVKD. The CDR3 has 14 amino acids. The DNA for the CDR3 is TGTGCCACCAGGGCCCCGGGAGCCTACAATGAGCAGTTCTTC. It is translated as CATRAPGAYNEQFF.

This clonotype was detected a few times. The genes are TRBV20-1 and TRBJ2-3; unclear D gene. Trimming removed 2 bases from V and 7 bases from J, with 19 bases in between. This CDR3 contains 15 residues. Germline lookup yields CDR1 DFQATT and CDR2 SNEGSKA (reference sequence). The CDR3 bases are TGCAGTGCTAGAAAGGACCAGATAATCTCCCATACGCAGTATTTT. It codes for CSARKDQIISHTQYF.

The table lists this clonotype with a count of one. The chain uses TRBV4-3 and TRBJ1-1, with no clear D. With 0 bases removed from V and 0 bases from J, the gap between germline ends came to 8 bases. Germline lookup yields CDR1 LGHNA and CDR2 YSLEER. The CDR3 contains 15 residues. The CDR3 sequence is CASSQEIGMNTEAFF. Here the CDR3 DNA reads TGCGCCAGCAGCCAAGAAATCGGTATGAACACTGAAGCTTTCTTT.

The genes are TRBV2 and TRBJ2-7; TRBD1 agrees at 9 bases. TRBJ2-5 explains the end of the DNA better; the J call may be wrong. This CDR3 region has 15 residues. Germline values: CDR1 SNHLY, CDR2 FYNNEI. CDR3 sequence reads: CASTRQGVLQETQYF. For the CDR3, the DNA is TGTGCCAGCACCCGACAGGGGGTACTTCAAGAGACCCAGTACTTC.

The V and J genes are TRBV7-3 and TRBJ2-3, with a weak D call TRBD2 (6 bases). The CDR3 consists of 16 residues. The V and J ends lost 3 bases and 2 bases respectively, with 15 bases between them. The germline V gene encodes CDR1 SGHTA and CDR2 FQGTGA. CDR3 amino acids: CASSFGLSTHTDTQYF. The CDR3 DNA is TGTGCCAGCAGCTTCGGACTATCTACCCACACAGATACGCAGTATTTT.